The 22 T cell receptor beta chains in this list originate from one sample, sequenced in a study of blood T cell repertoires in COVID-19. Here immunoSEQ multiplex PCR was the method, and the copy in TCRdb shows in-frame clones only, minus some. The sample lists some 46,000 clones; roughly 80% were seen once. Sequencing used peripheral blood. The receptor set was obtained from a woman aged 60-75 years with acute or convalescent COVID-19.

The genes are TRBV19 and TRBJ1-5; TRBD1 matches at 11 bases. V was clipped by 6 bases and J by 6 bases; unmatched bases: 7. The germline V gene encodes CDR1 LNHDA and CDR2 SQIVND (reference sequence). The CDR3 has 15 amino acids. This CDR3 is CASSSGQGAGQPQHF. CDR3 nucleotides: TGTGCCAGTAGCAGTGGACAGGGGGCAGGTCAGCCCCAGCATTTT.

This chain connects TRBV7-8 to TRBJ2-1, with 7 bases matching TRBD2. The CDR3 is 16 amino acids. Per germline, CDR1 SGHVS and CDR2 FQNEAQ. The V segment lost 5 bases and the J segment 8 bases; nucleotides outside the gene matches: 15. Written as DNA, the CDR3 is TGTGCCAGCAGCGAAAGCGGGACTATGGTGTTCGATGAGCAGTTCTTC. This encodes CASSESGTMVFDEQFF.

The chain uses TRBV14 and TRBJ1-1; D is undetermined. From germline, CDR1 is SGHDN and CDR2 FVKESK. Trimming removed 4 bases at V and 1 base at J, with 10 bases between. This CDR3 region has 14 residues. CDR3 loop: CASSRGRANTEAFF. DNA for the CDR3: TGTGCCAGCAGCCGCGGGAGGGCGAACACTGAAGCTTTCTTT.

This sequence joins TRBV9 and TRBJ2-7, with D tentatively TRBD2 (7 bases). Germline V gene sequence: CDR1 SGDLS, CDR2 YYNGEE. This CDR3 comprises 14 residues. Trimming took 4 bases from V and 5 from J, leaving 16 bases between them. This CDR3 reads CASSPPGAGDEQYF. In nucleotides, the CDR3 is TGTGCCAGCAGCCCCCCGGGGGCGGGGGACGAGCAGTACTTC.

The gene calls are TRBV15 and TRBJ1-2; the match to TRBD1 covers 7 bases. With 0 bases clipped from V and 4 bases from J, the junction kept 8 bases outside the gene matches. The germline V gene encodes CDR1 LNHNV and CDR2 YYDKDF (reference sequence). This CDR3 region has 16 residues. The CDR3 sequence: CATSRDLGQRFYGYTF. Written as DNA, the CDR3 is TGTGCCACCAGCAGAGATTTGGGACAGCGATTCTATGGCTACACCTTC.

J is TRBJ1-1 and V is TRBV10-1, with D perhaps TRBD1 (6 bases). CDR1 and CDR2 from the germline V gene are WNHNN and SYGVQD (reference sequence). CDR3 length equals 15 residues. The V end lost 2 bases, the J end lost 0 bases, and 10 bases lay between the germline ends. The CDR3 DNA reads as TGCGCCAGCAGTGAGGTGGGGGCTTTGAACACTGAAGCTTTCTTT. Amino acid sequence: CASSEVGALNTEAFF.

The chain recombines TRBV2 with TRBJ2-7; TRBD2 matches at 8 bases. This CDR3 spans 16 amino acids. Germline values: CDR1 SNHLY, CDR2 FYNNEI. The V and J ends lost 4 bases and 5 bases, in that order; junction bases with no gene match: 13. CDR3 sequence (DNA): TGTGCCAGCAGTGGCCCTACTAGCGGTGGGAATCACGAGCAGTACTTC. It translates to CASSGPTSGGNHEQYF.

The chain is built from TRBV29-1 and TRBJ1-1; D might be TRBD1 (6 bases). CDR1 is SQVTM, CDR2 ANQGSEA, per germline. This CDR3 comprises 14 residues. The V gene lost 4 bases and the J gene lost 1 base, with 13 bases spanning the gap. The CDR3 coding sequence is TGCAGCGTTGGGGGGCGAAATGGGAACACTGAAGCTTTCTTT. It encodes CSVGGRNGNTEAFF.

The chain combines TRBV6-5 with TRBJ1-4; D is undetermined. The CDR3 totals 11 residues. Germline CDR1 is MNHEY and CDR2 is SVGAGI. The ends were cut back, 6 bases at V and 11 bases at J, with 10 bases in the middle. The CDR3 sequence: CASREVLKLFF. The CDR3 DNA follows: TGTGCCAGCAGGGAGGTGTTGAAACTGTTTTTT.

This clone was detected a few times. The rearrangement links TRBV4-2 to TRBJ1-3, with D uncertain. CDR1 LGHNA and CDR2 YNFKEQ come from the germline V gene. This CDR3 contains 13 residues. With 1 base removed from V and 4 bases from J, the gap between germline ends came to 5 bases. The CDR3: CASSQAGGNTIYF. The CDR3 DNA sequence: TGTGCCAGCAGCCAAGCGGGGGGAAACACCATATATTTT.

The chain employs TRBV24-1 and TRBJ2-1; 10 bases are shared with TRBD1. Looked up from germline, CDR1 is KGHDR and CDR2 is SFDVKD. The CDR3 runs 16 residues. V lost 2 bases, J lost 9 bases, and 9 bases stayed unmatched. The CDR3, as DNA: TGTGCCACCAGTGATTCCCGGGACAGGGGCACCAGTGAGCAGTTCTTC. It is translated as CATSDSRDRGTSEQFF.

The chain carries TRBV6-5 and TRBJ2-5, with D unresolved. Germline loops: CDR1 MNHEY, CDR2 SVGAGI. The CDR3 totals 16 residues. V was shortened by 2 bases and J by 5 bases, with 18 bases between the two germline ends. This chain's CDR3 is CASSYGGSTLRETQYF. The CDR3 DNA is TGTGCCAGCAGTTACGGCGGCTCCACCCTAAGGGAGACCCAGTACTTC.

This clone was recorded a few times. This chain uses TRBV3-1 (or the pseudogene TRBV3-2) with TRBJ1-2; D is uncertain. V was shortened by 0 bases and J by 5 bases, with 10 bases between the two germline ends. The CDR3 is 14 residues long. CDR1 and CDR2 from the germline V gene are LGHDT and YNNKEL (reference sequence). The CDR3 nucleotides read TGTGCCAGCAGCCAAGATGGACGGGGTTATGGCTACACCTTC. This codes for CASSQDGRGYGYTF.

This clone has just one count. The chain joins TRBV18 to TRBJ1-1; D remains ambiguous. CDR3 length equals 13 residues. Germline V gene lookup returns CDR1 KGHSH and CDR2 LQKENI. V was shortened by 3 bases and J by 3 bases, with 8 bases between the two germline ends. The chain's CDR3 is CASSPAGDTEAFF. Here the CDR3 DNA reads TGTGCCAGCTCACCGGCCGGAGACACTGAAGCTTTCTTT.

The gene calls are TRBV6-5 and TRBJ1-3; 8 bases are shared with TRBD1. Germline loops: CDR1 MNHEY, CDR2 SVGAGI. CDR3 length: 12 amino acids. V lost 11 bases to trimming and J lost 4 bases; unmatched junction nucleotides: 4. The CDR3 DNA reads TGTGCCTCGGGGACAGGAGGAAACACCATATATTTT. Protein sequence: CASGTGGNTIYF.

The chain uses TRBV7-2 and TRBJ1-2; D unclear. Looked up from germline, CDR1 is SGHTA and CDR2 is FQGNSA. This CDR3 is 13 amino acids long. V dropped 0 bases and J dropped 6 bases, with 8 bases sitting between them. CDR3 residues: CASSLAPRNGYTF. For the CDR3, the DNA is TGTGCCAGCAGCTTAGCCCCCAGGAATGGCTACACCTTC.

This clone came up a few times. The chain has TRBV20-1 and TRBJ1-1; D is unresolved. Trimming took off 6 bases at V and 12 bases at J, with 14 bases between the two ends. The CDR3 has 10 residues. CDR1 and CDR2 from the germline V gene are DFQATT and SNEGSKA (reference sequence). CDR3 residues: CSAIPGETFF. The CDR3 nucleotides are TGCAGTGCCATTCCCGGGGAAACTTTCTTT.

The chain joins TRBV14 to TRBJ2-2; 7 nucleotides agree with TRBD1. V shed 5 bases, J shed 1 base, and the junction held 10 bases outside the gene matches. CDR3 length: 17 residues. Germline values: CDR1 SGHDN, CDR2 FVKESK. CDR3 in amino acids: CASSRRQGIMNTGELFF. CDR3 in DNA: TGTGCCAGCAGCAGACGACAGGGAATTATGAACACCGGGGAGCTGTTTTTT. Complete variable domain (other parts from reference TRBV14 and TRBJ2-2): EAGVTQFPSHSVIEKGQTVTLRCDPISGHDNLYWYRRVMGKEIKFLLHFVKESKQDESGMPNNRFLAERTGGTYSTLKVQPAELEDSGVYFCASSRRQGIMNTGELFFGEGSRLTVL.

This chain joins TRBV30 and TRBJ2-1, with D possibly being TRBD2 (5 bases). Deletions cut 1 base from V and 8 bases from J, with 9 bases between. Germline-derived CDR1 and CDR2 are GTSNPN and SVGIG (reference sequence). The CDR3 has 12 residues. The CDR3 DNA reads as TGTGCCTGGAGTGCTAAGAGGGATGAGCAGTTCTTC. Encoded protein: CAWSAKRDEQFF.

V usage is TRBV7-2 and J usage is TRBJ2-5; 7 positions match TRBD1. Germline V lookup: CDR1 SGHTA, CDR2 FQGNSA. V was pared by 5 bases and J by 2 bases, with 5 bases of the junction left unmatched. This CDR3 has 14 residues. CDR3 DNA: TGTGCCAGCAGCCCAGGACAGGAGCAAGAGACCCAGTACTTC. The encoded protein is CASSPGQEQETQYF.

The J gene is TRBJ1-2, the V gene TRBV3-1 (or the pseudogene TRBV3-2), with 7 bases aligning to TRBD1. The V and J ends lost 4 bases and 6 bases, in that order; junction bases with no gene match: 5. Germline-derived CDR1 and CDR2 are LGHDT and YNNKEL (reference sequence). The CDR3 consists of 13 residues. The CDR3 region is CASSPRQGNGYTF. The CDR3 DNA is TGTGCCAGCAGCCCCCGACAGGGAAATGGCTACACCTTC.

The V call is TRBV9, the J call TRBJ2-6; D may be TRBD1 (6 bases). The length of the CDR3 is 16 residues. Germline V gene lookup returns CDR1 SGDLS and CDR2 YYNGEE. V was shortened by 9 bases and J by 0 bases, with 16 bases between the two germline ends. The CDR3 loop is CATGSNRDSGANVLTF. Written as DNA, the CDR3 is TGTGCCACCGGGTCTAACAGGGACTCTGGGGCCAACGTCCTGACTTTC.